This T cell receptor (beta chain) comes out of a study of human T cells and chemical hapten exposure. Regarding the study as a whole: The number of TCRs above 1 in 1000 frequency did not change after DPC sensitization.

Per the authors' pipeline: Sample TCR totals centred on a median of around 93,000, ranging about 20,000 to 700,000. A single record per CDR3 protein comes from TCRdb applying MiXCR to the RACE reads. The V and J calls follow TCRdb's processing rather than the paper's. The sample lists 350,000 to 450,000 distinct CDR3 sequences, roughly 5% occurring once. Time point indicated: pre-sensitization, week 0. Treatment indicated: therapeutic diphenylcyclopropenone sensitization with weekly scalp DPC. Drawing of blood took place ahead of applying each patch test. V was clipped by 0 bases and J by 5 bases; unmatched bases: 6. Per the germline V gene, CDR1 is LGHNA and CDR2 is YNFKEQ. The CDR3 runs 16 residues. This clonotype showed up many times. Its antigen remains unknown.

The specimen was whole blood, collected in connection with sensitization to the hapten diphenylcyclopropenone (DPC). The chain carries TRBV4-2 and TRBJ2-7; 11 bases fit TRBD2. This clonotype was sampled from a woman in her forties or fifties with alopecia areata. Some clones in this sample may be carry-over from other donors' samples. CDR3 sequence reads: CASSQEGTSGSNEQYF. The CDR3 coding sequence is TGTGCCAGCAGCCAAGAGGGCACTAGCGGGAGTAACGAGCAGTACTTC.